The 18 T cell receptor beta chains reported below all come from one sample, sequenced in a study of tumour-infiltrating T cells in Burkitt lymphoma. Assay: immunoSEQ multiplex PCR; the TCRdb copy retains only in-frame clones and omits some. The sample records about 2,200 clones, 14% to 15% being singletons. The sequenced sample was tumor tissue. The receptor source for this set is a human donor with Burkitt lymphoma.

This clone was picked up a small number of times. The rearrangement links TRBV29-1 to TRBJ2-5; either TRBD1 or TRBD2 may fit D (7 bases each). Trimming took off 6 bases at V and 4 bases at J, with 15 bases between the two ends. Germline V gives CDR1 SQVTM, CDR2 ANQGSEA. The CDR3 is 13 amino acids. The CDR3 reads CSVTGEGAETQYF. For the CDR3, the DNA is TGCAGCGTCACAGGGGAGGGGGCAGAGACCCAGTACTTC.

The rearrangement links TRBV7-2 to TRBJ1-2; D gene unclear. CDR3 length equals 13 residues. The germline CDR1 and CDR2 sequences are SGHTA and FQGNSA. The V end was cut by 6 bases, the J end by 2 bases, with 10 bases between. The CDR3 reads CASRTPGNYGYTF. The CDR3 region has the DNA TGTGCCAGCAGGACACCGGGCAACTATGGCTACACCTTC.

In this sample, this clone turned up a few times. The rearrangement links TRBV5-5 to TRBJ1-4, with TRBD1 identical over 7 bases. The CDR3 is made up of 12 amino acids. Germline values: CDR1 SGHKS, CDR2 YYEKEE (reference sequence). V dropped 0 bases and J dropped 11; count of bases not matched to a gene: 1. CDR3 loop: CASSLVTGKLFF. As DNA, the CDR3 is TGTGCCAGCAGCTTGGTGACAGGGAAACTGTTTTTT. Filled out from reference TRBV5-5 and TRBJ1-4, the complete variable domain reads DAGVTQSPTHLIKTRGQQVTLRCSPISGHKSVSWYQQVLGQGPQFIFQYYEKEERGRGNFPDRFSARQFPNYSSELNVNALLLGDSALYLCASSLVTGKLFFGSGTQLSVL.

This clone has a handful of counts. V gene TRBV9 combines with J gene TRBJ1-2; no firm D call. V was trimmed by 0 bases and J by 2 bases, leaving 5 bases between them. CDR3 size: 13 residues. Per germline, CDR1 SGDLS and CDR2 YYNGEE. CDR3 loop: CASSVGGNYGYTF. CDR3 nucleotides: TGTGCCAGCAGCGTAGGAGGGAACTATGGCTACACCTTC.

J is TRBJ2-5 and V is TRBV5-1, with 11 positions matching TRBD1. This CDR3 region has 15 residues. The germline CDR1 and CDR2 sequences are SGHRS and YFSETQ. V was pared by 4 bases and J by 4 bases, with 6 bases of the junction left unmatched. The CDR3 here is CASSQRTGGGETQYF. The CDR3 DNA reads TGCGCCAGCAGCCAACGGACAGGGGGCGGAGAGACCCAGTACTTC.

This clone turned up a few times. CDR3 amino acids: CASTLGSGTYNEQFF. For the CDR3, the DNA is TGCGCCAGCACCCTGGGCAGCGGAACTTACAATGAGCAGTTCTTC. The chain employs TRBV5-1 and TRBJ2-1, with D tentatively TRBD2 (5 bases). V lost 6 bases and J lost 4, with 17 bases in between. This CDR3 is built from 15 residues. Germline-derived CDR1 and CDR2 are SGHRS and YFSETQ.

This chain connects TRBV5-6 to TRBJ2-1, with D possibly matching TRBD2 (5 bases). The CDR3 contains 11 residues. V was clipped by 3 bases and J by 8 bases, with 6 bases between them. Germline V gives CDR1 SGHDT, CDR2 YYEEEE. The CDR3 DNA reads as TGTGCCAGCAGCTCGGGATATGAGCAGTTCTTC. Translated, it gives CASSSGYEQFF.

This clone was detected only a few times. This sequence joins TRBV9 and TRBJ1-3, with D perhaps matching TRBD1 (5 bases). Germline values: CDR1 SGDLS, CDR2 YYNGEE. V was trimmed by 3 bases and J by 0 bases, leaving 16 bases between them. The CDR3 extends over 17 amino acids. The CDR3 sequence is CASSGGFPPRSGNTIYF. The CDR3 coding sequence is TGTGCCAGCAGCGGGGGGTTTCCCCCACGCTCTGGAAACACCATATATTTT. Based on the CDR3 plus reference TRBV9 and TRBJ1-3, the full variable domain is DSGVTQTPKHLITATGQRVTLRCSPRSGDLSVYWYQQSLDQGLQFLIQYYNGEERAKGNILERFSAQQFPDLHSELNLSSLELGDSALYFCASSGGFPPRSGNTIYFGEGSWLTVV.

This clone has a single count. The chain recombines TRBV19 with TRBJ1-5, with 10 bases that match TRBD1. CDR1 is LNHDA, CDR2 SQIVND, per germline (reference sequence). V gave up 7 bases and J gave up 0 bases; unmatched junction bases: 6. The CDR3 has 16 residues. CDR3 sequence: CASNGQGGYSNQPQHF. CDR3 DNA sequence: TGTGCCAGTAACGGACAGGGGGGCTATAGCAATCAGCCCCAGCATTTT.

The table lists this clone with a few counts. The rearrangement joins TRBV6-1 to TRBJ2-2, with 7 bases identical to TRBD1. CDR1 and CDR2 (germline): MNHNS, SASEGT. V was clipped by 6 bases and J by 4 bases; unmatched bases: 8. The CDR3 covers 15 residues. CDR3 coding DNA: TGTGCCAGCAGACTGATGACAGGGTTCACCGGGGAGCTGTTTTTT. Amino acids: CASRLMTGFTGELFF.

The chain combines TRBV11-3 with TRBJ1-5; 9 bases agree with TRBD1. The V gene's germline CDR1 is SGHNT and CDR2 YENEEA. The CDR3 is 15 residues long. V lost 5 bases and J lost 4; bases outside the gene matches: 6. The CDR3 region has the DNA TGTGCCAGCAGCCCCCAGGACAGGGGTAATCAGCCCCAGCATTTT. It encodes CASSPQDRGNQPQHF.

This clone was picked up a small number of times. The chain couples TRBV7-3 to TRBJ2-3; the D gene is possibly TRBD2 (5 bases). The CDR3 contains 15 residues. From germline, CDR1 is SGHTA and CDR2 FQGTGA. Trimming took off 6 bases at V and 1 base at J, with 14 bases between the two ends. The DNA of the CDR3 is TGTGCCAGCAGTCCACTAGGATTGGGCACAGATACGCAGTATTTT. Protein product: CASSPLGLGTDTQYF. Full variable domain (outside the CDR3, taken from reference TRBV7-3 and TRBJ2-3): GAGVSQTPSNKVTEKGKYVELRCDPISGHTALYWYRQSLGQGPEFLIYFQGTGAADDSGLPNDRFFAVRPEGSVSTLKIQRTERGDSAVYLCASSPLGLGTDTQYFGPGTRLTVL.

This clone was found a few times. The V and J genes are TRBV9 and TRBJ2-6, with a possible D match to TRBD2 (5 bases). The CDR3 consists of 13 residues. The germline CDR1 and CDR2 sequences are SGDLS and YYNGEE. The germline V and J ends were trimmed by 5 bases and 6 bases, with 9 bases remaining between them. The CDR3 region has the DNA TGTGCCAGCAGGCGGGCTGAGGCCAACGTCCTGACTTTC. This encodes CASRRAEANVLTF.

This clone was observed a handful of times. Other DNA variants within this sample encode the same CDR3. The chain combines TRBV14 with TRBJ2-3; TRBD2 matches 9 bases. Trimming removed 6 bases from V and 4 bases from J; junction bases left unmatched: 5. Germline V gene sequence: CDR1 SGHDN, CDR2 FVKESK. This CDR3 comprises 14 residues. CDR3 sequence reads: CASSLAGAPDTQYF. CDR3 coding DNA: TGTGCCAGCAGTTTAGCGGGGGCCCCAGATACGCAGTATTTT. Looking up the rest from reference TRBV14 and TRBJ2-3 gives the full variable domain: EAGVTQFPSHSVIEKGQTVTLRCDPISGHDNLYWYRRVMGKEIKFLLHFVKESKQDESGMPNNRFLAERTGGTYSTLKVQPAELEDSGVYFCASSLAGAPDTQYFGPGTRLTVL.

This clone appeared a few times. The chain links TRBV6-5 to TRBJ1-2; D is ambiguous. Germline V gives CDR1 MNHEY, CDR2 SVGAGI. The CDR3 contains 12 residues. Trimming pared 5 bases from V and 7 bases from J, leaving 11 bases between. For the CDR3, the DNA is TGTGCCAGCAGTACCTTTAATGGTGGCTACACCTTC. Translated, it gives CASSTFNGGYTF.

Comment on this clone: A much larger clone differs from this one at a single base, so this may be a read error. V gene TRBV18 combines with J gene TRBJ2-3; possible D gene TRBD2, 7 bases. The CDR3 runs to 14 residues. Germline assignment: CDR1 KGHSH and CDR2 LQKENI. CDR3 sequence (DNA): TGTGCAGGAAAGAGAGGGGGGGCAACAGATACGCAGTATTTT. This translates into CAGKRGGATDTQYF.

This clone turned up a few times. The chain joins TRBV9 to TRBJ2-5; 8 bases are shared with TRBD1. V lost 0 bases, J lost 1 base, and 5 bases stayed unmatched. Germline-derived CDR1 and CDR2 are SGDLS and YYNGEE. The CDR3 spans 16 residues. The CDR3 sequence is CASSVVQGAGQETQYF. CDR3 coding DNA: TGTGCCAGCAGCGTAGTGCAGGGGGCAGGCCAAGAGACCCAGTACTTC.

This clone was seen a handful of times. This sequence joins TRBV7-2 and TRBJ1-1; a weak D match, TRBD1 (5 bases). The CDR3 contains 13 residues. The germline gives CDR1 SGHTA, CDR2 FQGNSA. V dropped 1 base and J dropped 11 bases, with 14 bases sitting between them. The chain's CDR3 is CASSLETKGYAFF. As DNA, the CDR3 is TGTGCCAGCAGCTTAGAGACAAAGGGGTATGCTTTCTTT.